This is a list of T cell receptor beta chains from one sample in a study of blood T cells in healthy people across ages. Using its own MiXCR run on the 5' RACE reads, TCRdb lists one record per CDR3 protein. This table holds approximately 800,000 distinct CDR3 sequences, nearly 60% found once. Input material: blood. Receptors were obtained from a man aged 25-40 years in good health. CDR3s include the opening cysteine and the closing phenylalanine or tryptophan. Clone size is stated in some rows and not others, as once, few, many or a class when expanded.

V gene	clone size	J gene	CDR3 protein
TRBV12-3/TRBV12-4	few	TRBJ2-7	CASSSTSGPSARYF
TRBV20-1	NA	TRBJ2-7	CSATGLAGGPYERYF
TRBV7-2	few	TRBJ2-7	CASSFTQGTYEQYF
TRBV7-9	NA	TRBJ1-2	CASSSPRGSYGYTF
TRBV29-1	NA	TRBJ2-1	CSGRGRGDEQFF
TRBV4-3	few	TRBJ2-7	CASSAGGASYEQYF
TRBV7-9	few	TRBJ2-4	CASSLLGADIQYF
TRBV4-2	few	TRBJ1-1	CASSQDPEYSKAFF
TRBV7-9	NA	NA	CASSLGGIRTSGEQYF
TRBV7-2	few	TRBJ2-5	CASSWGTNQETQYF